The entry below gives a single T cell receptor (beta chain) sequence along with its context. Antigen: not known. The CDR3 runs 16 residues. Germline CDR1 reads SGHAT; CDR2 reads FQNNGV. The trim removed 1 base at V and 5 bases at J, leaving 5 bases unmatched. Primers for the PCR totalled 60 Vbeta and 13 Jbeta. Clones were read by immunoSEQ multiplex PCR, and TCRdb kept only the in-frame ones, dropping some. The sample carries 150,000 to 200,000 clones, around 86% recorded once. This sample was included in a study of cytomegalovirus exposure and HLA in healthy donors. Study background: There were over 350 genotyped donors. Of these, roughly 80% fell in the genetic ancestry cluster associated with self-reported Caucasian donors.

Whole-study results and caveats: CMV serostatus stood as the only immune exposure information on hand. Previously analyzed data showed that most TCR beta V segments were productive at a frequency of about 90% or about 30%. Researchers reportedly found TCR beta sequences accurately predicted most subjects' HLA-A and HLA-B alleles.

Sequenced sample: PBMCs. This TCR came from a man in his fifties in good health and CMV-seropositive. This chain uses TRBV11-2 with TRBJ2-1; 10 nucleotides match TRBD2. The CDR3 DNA is TGTGCCAGCAGCTTAGCACTAGCGGGATGGGACAATGAGCAGTTCTTC. Protein: CASSLALAGWDNEQFF.